The clone carrying this TCR beta chain was detected only a few times. Germline CDR1 is DFQATT and CDR2 is SNEGSKA (reference sequence). The CDR3 is 13 residues long. Between the trimmed V and J ends, which lost 1 base and 6 bases, there was a span of 11 bases. The TCRbeta library was prepared with unique molecular identifiers. TCRdb reprocessed the PCR reads via MiXCR and lists one record per CDR3 protein. This table holds about 500,000 distinct CDR3 sequences, 32% found once. The record originates from a study of T-cell reconstitution after alpha-beta-depleted transplantation in children. The V and J genes are TRBV20-1 and TRBJ2-3, with a weak D call TRBD1 (7 bases). This specimen was PBMCs from the stem cell graft donor, taken from the stem cell graft. The TCR sequence derives from a human donor who donated a stem cell graft to a child with aplastic anemia. The CDR3 bases are TGCAGTGCTAGAGGGAGGGGGCTGGATACGCAGTATTTT. This codes for CSARGRGLDTQYF.